Below, 4 T cell receptor beta chains from the same sample are listed, as sequenced in a study of blood T cell repertoires in COVID-19. Generated by immunoSEQ multiplex PCR, the TCRdb table keeps only in-frame clones and is missing some. The sample yields 150,000 to 200,000 clones, 88% seen once. What was sequenced was peripheral blood. These receptors were taken from a human donor in a cohort sampled during active COVID-19.

The CDR3 bases are TGTGCCAGCAGCTTAGATAGCGGGGGCCTAACCTACGAGCAGTACTTC. It specifies CASSLDSGGLTYEQYF. The chain uses TRBV11-2 and TRBJ2-7, with 9 bases fitting TRBD2. Germline V CDR1 and CDR2: SGHAT, FQNNGV. The J segment lost 2 bases and the V segment lost 0 bases, leaving 5 bases of the junction unmatched. The CDR3 totals 16 residues.

The chain recombines TRBV19 with TRBJ2-2; TRBD1 matches 11 bases. The CDR3 length is 16 residues. CDR1 is LNHDA and CDR2 is SQIVND in the germline V gene (reference sequence). Trimming at V came to 5 bases and at J to 5 bases, leaving 7 bases not matched to a gene. CDR3 sequence reads: CASSRPGQGVTGELFF. The CDR3 DNA is TGTGCCAGTAGTCGTCCGGGACAGGGGGTAACCGGGGAGCTGTTTTTT.

The chain combines TRBV29-1 with TRBJ2-7; TRBD2 agrees at 7 bases. V gave up 7 bases and J gave up 7 bases; unmatched junction bases: 10. The CDR3 sequence is 12 residues long. In germline, CDR1 is SQVTM, CDR2 ANQGSEA. This CDR3 is CSARLAIGEQYF. In DNA, the CDR3 is TGCAGCGCCAGACTAGCTATCGGGGAGCAGTACTTC.

CDR3 in DNA: TGCGCCAGCAGTCATTCGGACAGGGGGCGGGGTAACTATGGCTACACCTTC. Translating gives CASSHSDRGRGNYGYTF. The chain is built from TRBV23-1 and TRBJ1-2; 11 bases match TRBD1. TRBV23-1 belongs to the ORF category, with a function that is uncertain. The CDR3 has 17 amino acids. The J segment lost 1 base and the V segment lost 3 bases, leaving 7 bases of the junction unmatched.